Reported below is one TCR beta chain. Its antigen is unknown. This sample was included in a study of cytomegalovirus exposure and HLA in healthy donors. Study findings and constraints: Among TCR beta chains, those listed as cytomegalovirus-associated numbered under 200. In a later analysis, HLA-C alleles had the fewest associated TCRs, DRB1 alleles the most.

The ends lost 8 bases at V and 4 bases at J; junction bases unmatched: 10. Germline V gives CDR1 MNHNS, CDR2 SASEGT. The CDR3 loop spans 14 amino acids. Use of 60 Vbeta and 13 Jbeta primers characterized the PCR. Sequencing used immunoSEQ multiplex PCR; TCRdb keeps in-frame clones, though not all of them. The sample records some 120,000 clones, about 84% being singletons. Sequencing used PBMCs. The clonotype originates from a man in his forties in good health and CMV-seronegative. The gene calls are TRBV6-1 and TRBJ2-7, with TRBD1 identical over 8 bases. In DNA, the CDR3 is TGTGCCAGCGCCCCGGGACAGGAGATTTACGAGCAGTACTTC. It codes for CASAPGQEIYEQYF.